The 25 T cell receptor beta chains reported below all come from one sample, sequenced in a study of cytomegalovirus exposure and HLA in healthy donors. The study ran its PCR with 60 Vbeta and 13 Jbeta primers. Assay: immunoSEQ multiplex PCR; the TCRdb copy retains only in-frame clones and omits some. Found here are roughly 82,000 clones; the top ten clones hold roughly 1.5%. Sequenced input: PBMCs. The receptors here all came from a woman aged 60-75 years in good health and CMV-seronegative.

V and J are TRBV28 and TRBJ2-1; TRBD1 is a possible D gene (7 bases). The V gene's germline CDR1 is MDHEN and CDR2 SYDVKM. Trimming stripped 3 bases from V and 3 bases from J, with 15 bases between. This CDR3 is 16 amino acids long. This CDR3 reads CASSFSGGDSYNEQFF. The CDR3 DNA follows: TGTGCCAGCAGTTTTAGTGGCGGGGACAGCTACAATGAGCAGTTCTTC.

The chain couples TRBV19 to TRBJ1-2; 9 bases are shared with TRBD1. V shed 7 bases, J shed 4 bases, and the junction held 7 bases outside the gene matches. CDR1 and CDR2 (germline): LNHDA, SQIVND (reference sequence). This CDR3 spans 14 amino acids. The CDR3 DNA reads as TGTGCCAGTACACTCGGACAGGGGTTCTATGGCTACACCTTC. Protein sequence: CASTLGQGFYGYTF.

The chain employs TRBV28 and TRBJ1-4; perhaps TRBD1 as D (5 bases). The CDR3 length is 15 residues. V gave up 6 bases and J gave up 6 bases, with 17 bases separating them. Germline CDR1 and CDR2: MDHEN and SYDVKM. This CDR3 reads CASRTLGGGDEKLFF. CDR3 nucleotide sequence: TGTGCCAGCAGGACGCTGGGGGGGGGTGATGAAAAACTGTTTTTT. The complete variable domain, with remaining parts taken from reference TRBV28 and TRBJ1-4, reads DVKVTQSSRYLVKRTGEKVFLECVQDMDHENMFWYRQDPGLGLRLIYFSYDVKMKEKGDIPEGYSVSREKKERFSLILESASTNQTSMYLCASRTLGGGDEKLFFGSGTQLSVL.

The V and J genes are TRBV30 and TRBJ2-5; 13 bases map to TRBD2. This CDR3 spans 20 amino acids. Germline CDR1 is GTSNPN and CDR2 is SVGIG (reference sequence). After removal of 3 bases from V and 5 bases from J, the junction contained 21 bases not matched to a gene. The CDR3 DNA reads TGTGCCTGGAGGGAATGGGAACTAGCGGGAGGGCCACGTGCGAGGGAGACCCAGTACTTC. Amino acid sequence: CAWREWELAGGPRARETQYF.

The CDR3 here is CASRYSTSSYEQYF. In nucleotides, the CDR3 is TGTGCCAGCAGGTACAGCACTAGCTCCTACGAGCAGTACTTC. This rearrangement joins TRBV6-1 to TRBJ2-7; possible D gene TRBD2, 5 bases. The CDR3 runs 14 residues. Trimming stripped 6 bases from V and 0 bases from J, with 12 bases between. CDR1 is MNHNS, CDR2 SASEGT, per germline.

CDR3 sequence (DNA): TGCGCCAGCAGCCAAGATGGTACTAGCGGGTTTATCAAGCAGTACTTC. Its translation is CASSQDGTSGFIKQYF. The rearrangement uses TRBV4-1 and TRBJ2-7, with 9 nucleotides matching TRBD2. The CDR3 loop spans 16 amino acids. Losses at the gene ends were 0 bases for V and 8 bases for J; bases not matched to a gene: 11. Germline CDR1 and CDR2: MGHRA and YSYEKL.

A remark on this clone: Other nucleotide sequences in the sample specify the same CDR3. The chain joins TRBV5-6 to TRBJ1-2; D is unclear. Germline V CDR1 and CDR2: SGHDT, YYEEEE. V gave up 4 bases and J gave up 12 bases, with 16 bases separating them. The CDR3 contains 12 residues. In DNA, the CDR3 is TGTGCCAGCAGCGGCCTGGGAGGCTCCCACACCTTC. The encoded protein is CASSGLGGSHTF.

The chain employs TRBV6-5 and TRBJ1-6; D not certain. From germline, CDR1 is MNHEY and CDR2 SVGAGI. This CDR3 has 12 amino acids. The V end was cut by 6 bases, the J end by 5 bases, with 5 bases between. The CDR3 bases are TGTGCCAGCAGATCCAATAATTCACCCCTCCACTTT. Amino acids: CASRSNNSPLHF.

The J gene is TRBJ2-5, the V gene TRBV7-9; D perhaps matches TRBD2 (6 bases). V was pared by 4 bases and J by 2 bases, with 17 bases between. This CDR3 has 16 residues. Looked up from germline, CDR1 is SEHNR and CDR2 is FQNEAQ (reference sequence). In DNA form, the CDR3 reads TGTGCCAGCAGCTCCCTTAGCGGAGGGAGACAAGAGACCCAGTACTTC. It specifies CASSSLSGGRQETQYF. The variable domain in full, with the rest retrieved from reference TRBV7-9 and TRBJ2-5, is DTGVSQNPRHKITKRGQNVTFRCDPISEHNRLYWYRQTLGQGPEFLTYFQNEAQLEKSRLLSDRFSAERPKGSFSTLEIQRTEQGDSAMYLCASSSLSGGRQETQYFGPGTRLLVL.

The V gene is TRBV2, the J gene TRBJ2-7; D is perhaps TRBD1 (6 bases). Germline CDR1 reads SNHLY; CDR2 reads FYNNEI. This CDR3 spans 13 amino acids. Trimming left V 7 bases short and J 2 bases short, with 12 bases between. The CDR3 DNA reads TGTGCCAGCAAGCAAACAGGGCCCTACGAGCAGTACTTC. It encodes CASKQTGPYEQYF.

Turning to this clone: Other DNA sequences from this sample encode an identical CDR3 as well. V gene TRBV15 combines with J gene TRBJ2-7, with TRBD2 matching 8 bases. This CDR3 contains 15 residues. V was clipped by 0 bases and J by 2 bases; unmatched bases: 3. Germline lookup yields CDR1 LNHNV and CDR2 YYDKDF (reference sequence). CDR3 amino acids: CATSRDVAGTYEQYF. DNA of the CDR3: TGTGCCACCAGCAGAGACGTAGCGGGAACCTACGAGCAGTACTTC.

V is TRBV6-5 and J is TRBJ2-7; 8 bases agree with TRBD2. This CDR3 is built from 14 residues. Germline values: CDR1 MNHEY, CDR2 SVGAGI. V gave up 6 bases and J gave up 2 bases; unmatched junction bases: 6. CDR3 nucleotide sequence: TGTGCCAGCAGGGAGCGGGAGCTCGCCTACGAGCAGTACTTC. Translated: CASRERELAYEQYF.

The chain joins TRBV27 to TRBJ2-1, with D perhaps TRBD2 (6 bases). Germline CDR1 MNHEY, CDR2 SMNVEV (reference sequence). V gave up 5 bases and J gave up 4 bases, with 24 bases separating them. This CDR3 has 18 amino acids. The CDR3 coding sequence is TGTGCCAGCAGTCCACCCCCTCACGGGAGCTACCCGTACAATGAGCAGTTCTTC. As protein: CASSPPPHGSYPYNEQFF.

On this clone: One end of the junction fails to match germline, which may point to a read error. V usage is TRBV19 and J usage is TRBJ2-2, with a tentative D call TRBD1 (6 bases). This CDR3 comprises 14 residues. The germline V gene encodes CDR1 LNHDA and CDR2 SQIVND (reference sequence). The CDR3 is CASGAGANTGEPFF. CDR3 nucleotide sequence: TGTGCCAGCGGGGCAGGGGCGAACACCGGGGAGCCGTTTTTT. The full variable domain, with the rest looked up from reference TRBV19 and TRBJ2-2, is DGGITQSPKYLFRKEGQNVTLSCEQNLNHDAMYWYRQDPGQGLRLIYYSQIVNDFQKGDIAEGYSVSREKKESFPLTVTSAQKNPTAFYLCASGAGANTGEPFFGEGSRLTVL.

The chain joins TRBV28 to TRBJ2-7; 8 positions match TRBD2. CDR3 length equals 17 residues. From germline, CDR1 is MDHEN and CDR2 SYDVKM. V lost 3 bases to trimming and J lost 4 bases; unmatched junction nucleotides: 14. The CDR3 DNA sequence: TGTGCCAGCAGTTTCGCAAACGGGGGGGGACGGGCATACGAGCAGTACTTC. It encodes CASSFANGGGRAYEQYF. The full variable domain, completed using reference TRBV28 and TRBJ2-7, is DVKVTQSSRYLVKRTGEKVFLECVQDMDHENMFWYRQDPGLGLRLIYFSYDVKMKEKGDIPEGYSVSREKKERFSLILESASTNQTSMYLCASSFANGGGRAYEQYFGPGTRLTVT.

As regards this clone: An end of the junction does not agree with germline; a read error may underlie this. The sample contains more than one DNA sequence encoding this CDR3. The V call is TRBV6-1, the J call TRBJ2-6; 9 bases are shared with TRBD1. The CDR3 runs to 15 residues. The germline CDR1 and CDR2 sequences are MNHNS and SASEGT. The CDR3 loop is CARGTGYSGANVLTF. The CDR3 DNA reads TGCGCCAGAGGGACAGGGTATTCTGGGGCCAACGTCCTGACTTTC.

This chain joins TRBV5-1 and TRBJ2-3; TRBD2 might be the D (5 bases). There are 14 residues in the CDR3. Germline V gives CDR1 SGHRS, CDR2 YFSETQ. The V end was cut by 5 bases, the J end by 3 bases, with 13 bases between. In nucleotides, the CDR3 is TGCGCCAGCAGGTCTAGCAGTGGTACAGATACGCAGTATTTT. Its protein product is CASRSSSGTDTQYF.

The J gene is TRBJ2-7, the V gene TRBV5-1; 13 nucleotides match TRBD2. CDR1 is SGHRS and CDR2 is YFSETQ in the germline V gene. This CDR3 contains 14 residues. Trimming took 0 bases from V and 11 from J; bases not matched to a gene: 5. CDR3 nucleotide sequence: TGCGCCAGCAGCTTGGAGGGACTAGCGGGAATGGAGTACTTC. This codes for CASSLEGLAGMEYF.

The V gene is TRBV5-4, the J gene TRBJ2-1; TRBD2 matches 7 bases. Trimming at V came to 3 bases and at J to 7 bases, leaving 13 bases not matched to a gene. Per the germline V gene, CDR1 is SGHNT and CDR2 is YYREEE (reference sequence). The CDR3 loop spans 16 amino acids. CDR3 nucleotide sequence: TGTGCCAGCAGCTACGAAGTTGGACTAGTTGGGAATGAGCAGTTCTTC. It is translated as CASSYEVGLVGNEQFF.

The gene calls are TRBV5-1 and TRBJ2-7; 9 positions match TRBD2. Trimming cost V 0 bases and J 4 bases; bases outside gene matches: 11. The germline CDR1 and CDR2 sequences are SGHRS and YFSETQ. The CDR3 has 17 amino acids. The CDR3: CASSLVHIAGEGYEQYF. The CDR3 DNA follows: TGCGCCAGCAGCTTGGTCCATATAGCGGGAGAAGGTTACGAGCAGTACTTC. Looking up the rest from reference TRBV5-1 and TRBJ2-7 gives the full variable domain: KAGVTQTPRYLIKTRGQQVTLSCSPISGHRSVSWYQQTPGQGLQFLFEYFSETQRNKGNFPGRFSGRQFSNSRSEMNVSTLELGDSALYLCASSLVHIAGEGYEQYFGPGTRLTVT.

The V and J genes are TRBV4-3 and TRBJ2-5, with TRBD1 as a possible D gene (5 bases). Looked up from germline, CDR1 is LGHNA and CDR2 is YSLEER. Deletions cut 4 bases from V and 3 bases from J, with 12 bases between. The CDR3 loop spans 14 amino acids. CDR3 residues: CASSLWTMEETQYF. CDR3 in DNA: TGCGCCAGCAGCCTCTGGACAATGGAAGAGACCCAGTACTTC.

The rearrangement joins TRBV30 to TRBJ2-5, with TRBD1 as a possible D gene (6 bases). V lost 2 bases and J lost 5, with 12 bases in between. Germline V gene lookup returns CDR1 GTSNPN and CDR2 SVGIG (reference sequence). The CDR3 has 13 amino acids. The CDR3 DNA follows: TGTGCCTGGAGTCTCGGGACAACGGAGACCCAGTACTTC. It encodes CAWSLGTTETQYF.

The V gene is TRBV5-6, the J gene TRBJ1-2; the D gene is possibly TRBD1 (6 bases). CDR1 and CDR2 (germline): SGHDT, YYEEEE. The germline V and J ends were trimmed by 1 base and 6 bases, with 16 bases remaining between them. This CDR3 has 15 residues. The CDR3 spells CASSLYSQGWHGYTF. The DNA for the CDR3 is TGTGCCAGCAGCTTGTATTCTCAGGGGTGGCATGGCTACACCTTC. Combining the CDR3 with reference TRBV5-6 and TRBJ1-2 gives the whole variable domain DAGVTQSPTHLIKTRGQQVTLRCSPKSGHDTVSWYQQALGQGPQFIFQYYEEEERQRGNFPDRFSGHQFPNYSSELNVNALLLGDSALYLCASSLYSQGWHGYTFGSGTRLTVV.

This chain joins TRBV28 and TRBJ2-3; a possible D gene is TRBD1 (6 bases). The CDR3 has 16 amino acids. Germline V gene lookup returns CDR1 MDHEN and CDR2 SYDVKM. Trimming stripped 7 bases from V and 0 bases from J, with 17 bases between. CDR3 nucleotide sequence: TGTGCCAGCACACTAACCTCGGGACATAGCACAGATACGCAGTATTTT. Translating it yields CASTLTSGHSTDTQYF.

The V and J genes are TRBV4-1 and TRBJ2-1; 11 nucleotides match TRBD2. Germline CDR1 is MGHRA and CDR2 is YSYEKL. The trim removed 4 bases at V and 3 bases at J, leaving 2 bases unmatched. This CDR3 has 15 residues. The CDR3 nucleotides are TGCGCCAGCAGCCCGGGACTAGCGGACTACAATGAGCAGTTCTTC. It is translated as CASSPGLADYNEQFF.